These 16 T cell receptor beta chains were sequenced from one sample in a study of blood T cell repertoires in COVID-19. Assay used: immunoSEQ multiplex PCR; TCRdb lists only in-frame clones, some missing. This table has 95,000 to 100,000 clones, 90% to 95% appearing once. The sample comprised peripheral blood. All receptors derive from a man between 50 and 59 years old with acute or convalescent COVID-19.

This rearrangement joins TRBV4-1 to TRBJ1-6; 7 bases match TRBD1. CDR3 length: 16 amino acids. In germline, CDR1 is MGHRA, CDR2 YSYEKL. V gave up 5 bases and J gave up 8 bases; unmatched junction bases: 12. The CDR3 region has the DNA TGCGCCAGCAGCGACTTTCAAGGGGGCGCAGATTCACCCCTCCACTTT. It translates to CASSDFQGGADSPLHF.

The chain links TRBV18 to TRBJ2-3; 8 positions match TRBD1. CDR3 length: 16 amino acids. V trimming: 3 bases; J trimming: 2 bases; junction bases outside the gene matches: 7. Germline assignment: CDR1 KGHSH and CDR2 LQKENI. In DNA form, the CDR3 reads TGTGCCAGCTCACCTCAGGGGGCGCGGGACACAGATACGCAGTATTTT. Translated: CASSPQGARDTDTQYF.

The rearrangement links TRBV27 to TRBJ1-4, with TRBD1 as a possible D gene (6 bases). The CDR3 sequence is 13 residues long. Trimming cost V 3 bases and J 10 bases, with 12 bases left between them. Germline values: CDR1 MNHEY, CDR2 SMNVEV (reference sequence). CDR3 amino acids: CASSFTGIGKLFF. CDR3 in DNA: TGTGCCAGCAGTTTTACAGGGATAGGAAAACTGTTTTTT.

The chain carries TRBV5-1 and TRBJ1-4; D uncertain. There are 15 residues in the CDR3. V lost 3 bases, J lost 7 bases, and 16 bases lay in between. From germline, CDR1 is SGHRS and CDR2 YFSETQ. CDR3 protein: CASSSLGIRGEKLFF. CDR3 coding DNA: TGCGCCAGCAGCTCGCTCGGGATCCGAGGTGAAAAACTGTTTTTT. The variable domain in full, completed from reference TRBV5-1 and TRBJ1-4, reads KAGVTQTPRYLIKTRGQQVTLSCSPISGHRSVSWYQQTPGQGLQFLFEYFSETQRNKGNFPGRFSGRQFSNSRSEMNVSTLELGDSALYLCASSSLGIRGEKLFFGSGTQLSVL.

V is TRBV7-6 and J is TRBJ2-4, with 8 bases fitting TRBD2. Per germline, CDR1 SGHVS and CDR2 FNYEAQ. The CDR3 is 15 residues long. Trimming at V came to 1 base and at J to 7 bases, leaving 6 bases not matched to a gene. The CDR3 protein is CASSLGPGGANIQYF. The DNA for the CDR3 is TGTGCCAGCAGCTTAGGGCCGGGGGGGGCTAACATTCAGTACTTC.

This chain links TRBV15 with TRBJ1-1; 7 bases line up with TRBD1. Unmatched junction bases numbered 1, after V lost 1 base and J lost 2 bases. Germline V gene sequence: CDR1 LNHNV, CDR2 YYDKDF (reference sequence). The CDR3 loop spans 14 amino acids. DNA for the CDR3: TGTGCCACCAGCAGAGGGGACAGAAACACTGAAGCTTTCTTT. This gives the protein CATSRGDRNTEAFF.

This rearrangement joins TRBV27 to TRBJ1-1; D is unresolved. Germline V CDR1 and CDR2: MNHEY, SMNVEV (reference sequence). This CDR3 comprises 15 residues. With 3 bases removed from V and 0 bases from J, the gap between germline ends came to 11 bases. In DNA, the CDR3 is TGTGCCAGCAGTTTTAGCACGGTTATGAACACTGAAGCTTTCTTT. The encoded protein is CASSFSTVMNTEAFF.

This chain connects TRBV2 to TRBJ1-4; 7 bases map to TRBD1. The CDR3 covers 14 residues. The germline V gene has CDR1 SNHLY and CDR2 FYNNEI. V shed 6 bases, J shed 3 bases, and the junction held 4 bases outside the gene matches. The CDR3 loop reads CASRGTAPNEKLFF. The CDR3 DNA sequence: TGTGCCAGCAGAGGGACAGCTCCTAATGAAAAACTGTTTTTT.

This CDR3 reads CASSLYVTVNTEAFF. The CDR3 region has the DNA TGTGCCAGCAGCTTATATGTGACAGTGAACACTGAAGCTTTCTTT. The chain couples TRBV7-9 to TRBJ1-1, with D perhaps matching TRBD1 (5 bases). CDR3 length: 15 amino acids. Germline CDR1 reads SEHNR; CDR2 reads FQNEAQ (reference sequence). V gave up 2 bases and J gave up 0 bases, with 10 bases separating them.

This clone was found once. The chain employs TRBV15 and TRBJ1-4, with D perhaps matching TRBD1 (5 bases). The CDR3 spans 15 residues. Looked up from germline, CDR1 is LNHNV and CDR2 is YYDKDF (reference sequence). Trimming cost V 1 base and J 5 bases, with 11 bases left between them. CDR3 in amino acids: CATSRGGAGNEKLFF. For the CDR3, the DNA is TGTGCCACCAGCAGAGGGGGTGCAGGGAATGAAAAACTGTTTTTT.

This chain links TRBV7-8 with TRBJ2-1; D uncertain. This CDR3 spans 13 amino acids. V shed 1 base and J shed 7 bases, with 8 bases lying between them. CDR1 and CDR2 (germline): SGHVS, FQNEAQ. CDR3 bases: TGTGCCAGCAGCTTAGTCCTATATAATGAGCAGTTCTTC. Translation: CASSLVLYNEQFF.

Written as DNA, the CDR3 is TGTGCCAGCAGCTCTAGGACTAGCGGTTCCAACACCGGGGAGCTGTTTTTT. Translated: CASSSRTSGSNTGELFF. The chain uses TRBV7-9 and TRBJ2-2, with 10 bases lining up with TRBD2. Germline V gene sequence: CDR1 SEHNR, CDR2 FQNEAQ (reference sequence). J was trimmed by 2 bases and V by 4 bases; bases with no gene match: 7. The length of the CDR3 is 17 residues.

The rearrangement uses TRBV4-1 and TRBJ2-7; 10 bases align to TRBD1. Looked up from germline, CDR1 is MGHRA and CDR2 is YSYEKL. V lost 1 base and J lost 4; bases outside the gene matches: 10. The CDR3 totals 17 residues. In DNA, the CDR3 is TGCGCCAGCAGCCAAGGCATTACGGGACAGGGGAGATACGAGCAGTACTTC. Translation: CASSQGITGQGRYEQYF.

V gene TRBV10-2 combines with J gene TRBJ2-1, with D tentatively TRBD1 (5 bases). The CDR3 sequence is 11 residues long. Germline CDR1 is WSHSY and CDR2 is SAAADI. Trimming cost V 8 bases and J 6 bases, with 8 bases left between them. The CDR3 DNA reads TGCGCCAGCCGACAGTCCAATGAGCAGTTCTTC. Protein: CASRQSNEQFF.

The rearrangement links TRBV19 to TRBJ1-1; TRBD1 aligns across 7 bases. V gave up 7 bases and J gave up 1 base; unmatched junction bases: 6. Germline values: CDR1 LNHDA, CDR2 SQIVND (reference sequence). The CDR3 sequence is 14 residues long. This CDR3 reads CASIPTGRNTEAFF. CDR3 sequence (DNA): TGTGCCAGTATACCGACAGGGAGGAACACTGAAGCTTTCTTT.

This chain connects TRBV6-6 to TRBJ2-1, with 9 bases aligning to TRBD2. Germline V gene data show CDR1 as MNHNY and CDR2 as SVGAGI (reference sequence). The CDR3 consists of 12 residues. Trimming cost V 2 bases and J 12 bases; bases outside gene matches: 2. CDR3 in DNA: TGTGCCAGCAGTTACGAAGCGGGGGGGCAGTTCTTC. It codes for CASSYEAGGQFF.